One and the same sample provided the 13 T cell receptor beta chains below, sequenced in a study of graft-versus-host responses after intestinal transplantation. Assay: immunoSEQ multiplex PCR; the TCRdb copy retains only in-frame clones and omits some. The table records more than 10,000 clones, roughly 30% of them present only once. Sequencing was performed on alloreactive CD4+ T cells from a mixed lymphocyte reaction culture, taken before transplantation. Sample subset: CFSE-low proliferating T cells sorted from roughly six-day pre-transplant mixed lymphocyte reaction (GvH or HvG direction). The receptors were sampled from a human patient who was an organ donor for intestinal transplantation.

This chain uses TRBV4-1 with TRBJ2-1; D may be TRBD1 (6 bases). The CDR3 has 15 residues. The germline gives CDR1 MGHRA, CDR2 YSYEKL. The ends were cut back, 3 bases at V and 0 bases at J, with 9 bases in the middle. The chain's CDR3 is CASSQGAASYNEQFF. Written as DNA, the CDR3 is TGCGCCAGCAGCCAGGGGGCCGCCTCCTACAATGAGCAGTTCTTC.

This clone is medium-sized (0.01 to 0.1%) in the sample. V is TRBV5-1 and J is TRBJ1-2; no firm D call. V was cut by 0 bases and J by 8 bases, with 11 bases left in between. This CDR3 is 13 amino acids long. Looked up from germline, CDR1 is SGHRS and CDR2 is YFSETQ. CDR3 coding DNA: TGCGCCAGCAGCTTGGATGTGGCCTGGGGCTACACCTTC. Protein product: CASSLDVAWGYTF.

The chain combines TRBV15 with TRBJ1-4; possibly TRBD1 for D (6 bases). V gave up 2 bases and J gave up 4 bases, with 14 bases separating them. Germline V lookup: CDR1 LNHNV, CDR2 YYDKDF (reference sequence). The CDR3 totals 16 residues. The CDR3 protein is CATSRRSQGYNEKLFF. The CDR3 nucleotides are TGTGCCACCAGCAGACGGTCACAGGGTTATAATGAAAAACTGTTTTTT.

This clone has a handful of counts. The genes are TRBV18 and TRBJ1-1; D is ambiguous. V lost 1 base to trimming and J lost 1 base, with 7 bases between them. The V gene's germline CDR1 is KGHSH and CDR2 LQKENI. The CDR3 contains 14 residues. The CDR3 loop reads CASSPLIQNTEAFF. The CDR3 coding sequence is TGTGCCAGCTCACCACTAATACAGAACACTGAAGCTTTCTTT. The full variable domain, with the rest looked up from reference TRBV18 and TRBJ1-1, is NAGVMQNPRHLVRRRGQEARLRCSPMKGHSHVYWYRQLPEEGLKFMVYLQKENIIDESGMPKERFSAEFPKEGPSILRIQQVVRGDSAAYFCASSPLIQNTEAFFGQGTRLTVV.

This clone was observed a handful of times. The chain has TRBV25-1 and TRBJ2-7, with TRBD1 as a possible D gene (6 bases). This CDR3 spans 15 amino acids. From germline, CDR1 is MGHDK and CDR2 SYGVNS. V was shortened by 1 base and J by 1 base, with 11 bases between the two germline ends. In nucleotides, the CDR3 is TGTGCCAGCAGTGAATCGGGCAGGGGATCCTACGAGCAGTACTTC. Translated: CASSESGRGSYEQYF.

This clone was detected only a few times. V and J are TRBV5-1 and TRBJ1-6; 9 bases fit TRBD1. The CDR3 spans 16 residues. Germline lookup yields CDR1 SGHRS and CDR2 YFSETQ. With 0 bases clipped from V and 14 bases from J, the junction kept 12 bases outside the gene matches. The CDR3 reads CASSLVPGQGRGTLHF. CDR3 bases: TGCGCCAGCAGCTTGGTCCCGGGACAGGGACGGGGGACCCTCCACTTT. Supplemented by reference TRBV5-1 and TRBJ1-6, the full variable domain reads KAGVTQTPRYLIKTRGQQVTLSCSPISGHRSVSWYQQTPGQGLQFLFEYFSETQRNKGNFPGRFSGRQFSNSRSEMNVSTLELGDSALYLCASSLVPGQGRGTLHFGNGTRLTVT.

The chain recombines TRBV4-1 with TRBJ2-3; 8 bases align to TRBD2. This CDR3 spans 16 amino acids. The J segment lost 7 bases and the V segment lost 4 bases, leaving 13 bases of the junction unmatched. The germline V gene has CDR1 MGHRA and CDR2 YSYEKL. The CDR3 region has the DNA TGCGCCAGCAGCCCCTCTATAGCGGGGTTACTATATACGCAGTATTTT. It codes for CASSPSIAGLLYTQYF.

This clone occurred a few times. The chain employs TRBV21-1 and TRBJ1-5; the table's D call TRBD1 went unverified against the DNA. TRBV21-1 is classified as a pseudogene. CDR3 length: 15 amino acids. The CDR3 loop reads CASSKVSDTDQPQHF. The CDR3 DNA is TGTGCCAGCAGCAAGGTGTCAGACACCGATCAGCCCCAGCATTTT.

V and J are TRBV4-2 and TRBJ2-1; 13 nucleotides agree with TRBD2. The germline V gene encodes CDR1 LGHNA and CDR2 YNFKEQ. Losses at the gene ends were 3 bases for V and 7 bases for J; bases not matched to a gene: 3. CDR3 length: 15 residues. The DNA of the CDR3 is TGTGCCAGCAGCCACGGACTAGCGGGGGTGAATGAGCAGTTCTTC. Translated, it gives CASSHGLAGVNEQFF.

The V gene is TRBV5-4, the J gene TRBJ2-5, with 15 bases matching TRBD2. The CDR3 runs to 17 residues. Germline V gives CDR1 SGHNT, CDR2 YYREEE (reference sequence). Trimming removed 0 bases from V and 4 bases from J; junction bases left unmatched: 4. CDR3 sequence reads: CASSLGTSGGAGETQYF. In DNA, the CDR3 is TGTGCCAGCAGCTTGGGGACTAGCGGGGGGGCCGGAGAGACCCAGTACTTC.

By share, this clone ranks as medium-sized. The gene calls are TRBV20-1 and TRBJ1-1, with D uncertain. CDR3 length equals 11 residues. Looked up from germline, CDR1 is DFQATT and CDR2 is SNEGSKA (reference sequence). The V gene lost 4 bases and the J gene lost 4 bases, with 7 bases spanning the gap. Here the CDR3 DNA reads TGCAGTGCTACCACAAGCACTGAAGCTTTCTTT. Translation: CSATTSTEAFF.

The rearrangement joins TRBV7-3 to TRBJ2-5; no firm D call. The length of the CDR3 is 14 residues. V was pared by 5 bases and J by 5 bases, with 15 bases between. The germline V gene encodes CDR1 SGHTA and CDR2 FQGTGA. The chain's CDR3 is CASSQSPSRETQYF. CDR3 sequence (DNA): TGTGCCAGCAGCCAATCCCCTAGTCGGGAGACCCAGTACTTC.

The J gene is TRBJ2-5, the V gene TRBV19, with TRBD1 matching over 8 bases. The V segment lost 5 bases and the J segment 9 bases; nucleotides outside the gene matches: 17. The CDR3 totals 16 residues. CDR1 is LNHDA and CDR2 is SQIVND in the germline V gene (reference sequence). As DNA, the CDR3 is TGTGCCAGTAGTCCCCTCTCGACAGGGGCCCCGAGGGCCCAGTACTTC. Residues: CASSPLSTGAPRAQYF.